The clone carrying this T cell receptor (beta chain) was observed many times. PBMC libraries mostly used about 450 ng of input genomic DNA, with six replicates per sample. The table came from immunoSEQ multiplex PCR; TCRdb's copy has only in-frame clones and leaves some out. The data show tens of thousands of clones, more than 60% seen once. This sample is part of a study of neoadjuvant anti-PD-1 for oral cavity cancer. As for the study in general: Before surgery, most patients got three to four biweekly 3 mg/kg nivolumab doses. Patients without progression received a fourth nivolumab dose around day 43, then surgical resection on days 50-56.

Analysis of PBMCs was direct, with no culture step. Trimming cost V 0 bases and J 1 base, with 16 bases left between them. Germline assignment: CDR1 SGDLS and CDR2 YYNGEE. The CDR3 extends over 17 amino acids. The sample in question was PBMCs, obtained before nivolumab (anti-PD-1) treatment. V and J are TRBV9 and TRBJ1-1, with D perhaps TRBD1 (5 bases). This sequence originates from a person aged 40-85 years with oral cavity squamous cell carcinoma. CDR3 nucleotide sequence: TGTGCCAGCAGCGTAGGGGAGGGCGGGGCGCAGAACACTGAAGCTTTCTTT. Residues: CASSVGEGGAQNTEAFF.